The rows below give T cell receptor beta chains drawn from one sample of a study of cytomegalovirus exposure and HLA in healthy donors. Sequencing was performed with immunoSEQ multiplex PCR; in TCRdb, only in-frame clones are kept and a portion is missing. This sample yields roughly 260,000 clones, of which nearly 90% are seen a single time; more than 0.35% belongs to the top ten. The sample comprised PBMCs. The receptors were sampled from a woman aged 18-30 years in good health and CMV-seronegative. The CDR3 runs from the conserved cysteine through the conserved F or W.

v_call	j_call	cdr3_aa
TRBV19	TRBJ1-5	CASSIDPPGYSNQPQHF
TRBV19	TRBJ1-5	CASSTPGQPEAQHF
TRBV4-1	TRBJ1-4	CASSRVITGKTNEKLFF
TRBV4-1	TRBJ1-1	CASSQEGQAMNTEAFF
TRBV6-4	TRBJ2-7	CASSRSGGLGRDEQYF
TRBV18	TRBJ2-2	CASSPEGPNTGELFF
TRBV27	TRBJ2-3	CASSTRRTGRDTQYF
TRBV10-2	TRBJ2-5	CASRSGSLGETQYF
TRBV4-1	TRBJ2-1	CASSTETSRAGEQFF
TRBV7-6	TRBJ2-3	CASSRTASTDTQYF
TRBV9	TRBJ2-1	CASSVEADRVSEQFF
TRBV6-5	TRBJ1-5	CASSYSEGAYQPQHF
TRBV27	TRBJ2-5	CASSSLGQQETQYF
TRBV14	TRBJ1-1	CASSVQGAGTAFF
TRBV2	TRBJ2-1	CASSALGGLTYNEQFF
TRBV5-8	TRBJ2-3	CASSILSSGDAGDTQYF
TRBV28	TRBJ1-1	CASISGGAGFTEAFF
TRBV7-8	TRBJ1-5	CASSLSGVQPQHF
TRBV11-2	TRBJ2-5	CASSDSQGRFQETQYF
TRBV29-1	TRBJ2-4	CSVRTDWNNIQYF
TRBV4-1	TRBJ2-7	CASSLGTGYEQYF
TRBV20-1	TRBJ1-1	CSAQPGEAFF
TRBV6-1	TRBJ1-1	CASTRTVNTEAFF
TRBV5-1	TRBJ2-5	CASSGGQYQETQYF
TRBV5-1	TRBJ2-3	CASSSSGGARGTDTQYF
TRBV6-5	TRBJ1-5	CASSYSRGTQPQHF
TRBV18	TRBJ2-3	CASSGGTSPPWDTQYF
TRBV5-4	TRBJ1-2	CASSLAANYGYTF
TRBV5-1	TRBJ2-2	CASSKLEGAGTGELFF
TRBV5-1	TRBJ1-2	CASSIITGGGYTF
TRBV19	TRBJ1-5	CASSIGKYTGGEPQHF
TRBV19	TRBJ2-7	CASSIGDFPYEQYF
TRBV7-6	TRBJ1-3	CASREDRAIGNTIYF
TRBV4-3	TRBJ1-5	CASSQSRLTGLNQPQHF
TRBV19	TRBJ2-1	CASSRGDGGEQFF
TRBV2	TRBJ2-7	CASSAGTGYFYEQYF
TRBV6-6	TRBJ1-2	CASSYGTGLYGYTF
TRBV4-1	TRBJ2-7	CASSQDIGGDYEQYF
TRBV7-3	TRBJ2-6	CASSLGLRSGANVLTF
TRBV2	TRBJ1-6	CASREDSDNSPLHF
TRBV28	TRBJ1-1	CASSRGGLNTEAFF
TRBV6-5	-	CASSYGPGFSSYEQYF
TRBV2	TRBJ1-5	CASSDQGGDQPQHF
TRBV19	TRBJ1-5	CASTPIRDRYQPQHF
TRBV28	TRBJ1-5	CASSWGQGSNQPQHF
TRBV6-6	TRBJ1-5	CASSYEGGSNQPQHF
TRBV15	TRBJ2-5	CATSRFPGRQFIAGAQETQYF
TRBV28	TRBJ1-2	CASSTQGDGYTF
TRBV6-5	TRBJ1-1	CASTKPGTVEAFF
TRBV5-6	TRBJ2-1	CASSPRDRAYYNEQFF
TRBV27	TRBJ2-3	CASSLSLAGFRNTQYF
TRBV6-5	TRBJ1-1	CASKLTGDTEAFF